These T cell receptor beta chains were read from a single sample in a study of HIV-infected patients and healthy controls. TCRdb recomputed calls from the 5' RACE reads with MiXCR, one row per CDR3 protein. In the table there are thousands of distinct CDR3 sequences, over 7% of which are singletons. Specimen: blood, collected before antiretroviral therapy. The origin of the receptors is an adult with HIV infection. Both conserved end residues are part of each CDR3.

v_gene,CDR3aa
TRBV20-1,CSVSGQGGTEAFF
TRBV4-2,CASSQDSAGLITDTQYF
TRBV30,CAWTQQGGTDTQYF
TRBV6-6,CASSYSTSREQYF
TRBV7-9,CASSLSSGLSYEQYF
TRBV7-2,CASSLGGGSNQPQHF
TRBV12-3/TRBV12-4,CASSTTREQFF
TRBV7-9,CASSPALDTGLPYNEQFF
TRBV7-2,CASSLSGYPSKQETQYF
TRBV5-4,CASSRTSAGQETQYF
TRBV2,CASTTGQTYTDTQYF
TRBV12-3/TRBV12-4,CASSPDSNQPQHF
TRBV10-1,CASSEYWGNEQFF